This note documents a single T cell receptor (beta chain) sequence. TCRdb called the reads again in MiXCR, with one record for every CDR3 protein. The data show fewer than 550,000 distinct CDR3 sequences, about 11% seen once. The data originate from a study of T cell repertoires in cytomegalovirus infection. V lost 5 bases, J lost 6 bases, and 10 bases lay in between. CDR1 is SGHTA, CDR2 FQGTGA, per germline. The CDR3 spans 13 residues. This TCR derives from a human donor in good health (CMV status not recorded). Some clones in this sample may be carry-over from other donors' samples. What was sequenced was PBMCs. The chain links TRBV7-3 to TRBJ1-4; D is unresolved. CDR3 in amino acids: CASSRTGDEKLFF. DNA of the CDR3: TGTGCCAGCAGCCGTACTGGAGATGAAAAACTGTTTTTT.